Given below is one T cell receptor (beta chain) in context. These data belong to a study of blood T cell repertoires in COVID-19. Study-level background: Collection of acute and convalescent COVID-19 samples took place in the United States, Italy and Spain. The analysed material was cDNA or gDNA that came from T cells, B-cell-depleted T cells, or PBMCs.

This CDR3 has 19 amino acids. Germline CDR1 is LGHDT and CDR2 is YNNKEL (reference sequence). V shed 0 bases, J shed 3 bases, and the junction held 13 bases outside the gene matches. Individuals aged about 18 to 100 years were recruited from 24 US areas. Under the authors' procedure: Reference gene primer amplification gave nucleated cell count estimates. Assay used: immunoSEQ multiplex PCR; TCRdb lists only in-frame clones, some missing. The DNA was the basis for D and trimming; V, J and clone size are from that table. The repertoire holds 280,000 or so clones, 85% to 90% seen once, with roughly 1.6% in the top ten.

This chain connects TRBV3-1 (or the pseudogene TRBV3-2) to TRBJ2-5, with 10 bases that match TRBD2. Sequencing was done on a sample of PBMCs or T cells enriched from blood (not recorded which). The receptor comes from a woman between 18 and 29 years old with acute COVID-19. CDR3 sequence reads: CASSQEGTSGIPGEETQYF. The CDR3 nucleotides are TGTGCCAGCAGCCAAGAGGGTACTAGCGGGATCCCTGGGGAAGAGACCCAGTACTTC.